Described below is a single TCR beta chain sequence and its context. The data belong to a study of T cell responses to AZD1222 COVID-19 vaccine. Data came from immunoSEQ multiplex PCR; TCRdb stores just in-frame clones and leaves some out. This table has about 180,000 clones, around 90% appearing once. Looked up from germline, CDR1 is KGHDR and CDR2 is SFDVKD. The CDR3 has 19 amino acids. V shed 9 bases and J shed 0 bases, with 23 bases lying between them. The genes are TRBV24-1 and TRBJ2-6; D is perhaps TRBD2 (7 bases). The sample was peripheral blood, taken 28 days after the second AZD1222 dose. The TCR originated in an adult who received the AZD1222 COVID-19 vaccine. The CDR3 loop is CATSRGFAGENSGANVLTF. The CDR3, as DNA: TGTGCCACCTCGAGGGGGTTTGCGGGAGAGAACTCTGGGGCCAACGTCCTGACTTTC.